Following are 19 T cell receptor beta chains from one sample sequenced in a study of shared clonotypes between healthy human individuals. Terminally differentiated effector memory CD45RA+ cells were excluded from the naive CD8 cells, which were CD45RO-negative and positively selected for CCR7. Some clones are missing from TCRdb's copy, which holds only in-frame ones; the method was immunoSEQ multiplex PCR. The sample yields around 1,900,000 clones, around 93% seen once. The sample consisted of naive CD8+ T cells from PBMCs. The origin of the receptors is a man aged 18 to 29 in good health. Some clones in this sample may be carry-over from other donors' samples.

The chain joins TRBV6-1 to TRBJ2-7; 9 nucleotides agree with TRBD1. V lost 4 bases, J lost 2 bases, and 3 bases stayed unmatched. Looked up from germline, CDR1 is MNHNS and CDR2 is SASEGT. The CDR3 runs to 14 residues. The CDR3 sequence is CASSGTGVPYEQYF. The CDR3 region has the DNA TGTGCCAGCAGTGGGACAGGGGTCCCCTACGAGCAGTACTTC.

This rearrangement joins TRBV5-1 to TRBJ2-7, with TRBD2 identical over 11 bases. Trimming at V came to 1 base and at J to 7 bases, leaving 7 bases not matched to a gene. The CDR3 is 15 amino acids. Germline loops: CDR1 SGHRS, CDR2 YFSETQ. CDR3 nucleotides: TGCGCCAGCAGCTTGTTAGCGGGAGGGCAGGGGGAGCAGTACTTC. As protein: CASSLLAGGQGEQYF. Combining the CDR3 with reference TRBV5-1 and TRBJ2-7 gives the whole variable domain KAGVTQTPRYLIKTRGQQVTLSCSPISGHRSVSWYQQTPGQGLQFLFEYFSETQRNKGNFPGRFSGRQFSNSRSEMNVSTLELGDSALYLCASSLLAGGQGEQYFGPGTRLTVT.

This clone was counted a single time. Other DNA sequences of this sample code for an identical CDR3. The chain uses TRBV28 and TRBJ2-3; TRBD2 aligns across 12 bases. The CDR3 loop spans 14 amino acids. V gave up 5 bases and J gave up 4 bases; unmatched junction bases: 1. Looked up from germline, CDR1 is MDHEN and CDR2 is SYDVKM. The CDR3 bases are TGTGCCAGCAGTCTAGCGGGAGGGGCAGATACGCAGTATTTT. It codes for CASSLAGGADTQYF.

V is TRBV5-1 and J is TRBJ2-7, with 10 bases matching TRBD1. Germline CDR1 is SGHRS and CDR2 is YFSETQ. The CDR3 has 14 residues. With 8 bases clipped from V and 1 base from J, the junction kept 6 bases outside the gene matches. The CDR3: CASKRTGGSYEQYF. The CDR3, as DNA: TGCGCCAGTAAAAGGACAGGGGGATCCTACGAGCAGTACTTC.

The chain combines TRBV7-9 with TRBJ2-1; 9 nucleotides match TRBD2. There are 15 residues in the CDR3. Germline V gives CDR1 SEHNR, CDR2 FQNEAQ (reference sequence). V was pared by 2 bases and J by 7 bases, with 6 bases of the junction left unmatched. The CDR3 spells CASSLLSSGSNEQFF. As DNA, the CDR3 is TGTGCCAGCAGCTTATTGAGTAGCGGGAGTAATGAGCAGTTCTTC.

This rearrangement joins TRBV7-9 to TRBJ2-1, with a possible D match to TRBD2 (6 bases). The ends were cut back, 1 base at V and 7 bases at J, with 11 bases in the middle. Germline values: CDR1 SEHNR, CDR2 FQNEAQ (reference sequence). The CDR3 loop spans 14 amino acids. The CDR3: CASSLVAGRNEQFF. The CDR3 coding sequence is TGTGCCAGCAGCTTAGTAGCAGGGAGGAATGAGCAGTTCTTC.

The chain carries TRBV11-2 and TRBJ2-2, with 9 bases lining up with TRBD1. The CDR3 runs 18 residues. V gave up 5 bases and J gave up 0 bases; unmatched junction bases: 10. In germline, CDR1 is SGHAT, CDR2 FQNNGV. The CDR3 loop is CASSTARTGDTNTGELFF. The CDR3 DNA sequence: TGTGCCAGCAGCACCGCTAGGACAGGGGATACGAACACCGGGGAGCTGTTTTTT.

The chain employs TRBV5-6 and TRBJ1-5; D ambiguous. Germline V lookup: CDR1 SGHDT, CDR2 YYEEEE. The V end lost 0 bases, the J end lost 2 bases, and 9 bases lay between the germline ends. There are 15 residues in the CDR3. CDR3 bases: TGTGCCAGCAGCTTGGGTCGTTTTGGCAATCAGCCCCAGCATTTT. Translation: CASSLGRFGNQPQHF.

The chain employs TRBV5-1 and TRBJ2-7; TRBD1 matches at 8 bases. Germline V lookup: CDR1 SGHRS, CDR2 YFSETQ. V trimming: 4 bases; J trimming: 4 bases; junction bases outside the gene matches: 10. There are 15 residues in the CDR3. CDR3 residues: CASSIKTGESYEQYF. CDR3 coding DNA: TGCGCCAGCAGCATTAAGACAGGGGAATCTTACGAGCAGTACTTC. Drawing the rest from reference TRBV5-1 and TRBJ2-7, the complete variable domain is KAGVTQTPRYLIKTRGQQVTLSCSPISGHRSVSWYQQTPGQGLQFLFEYFSETQRNKGNFPGRFSGRQFSNSRSEMNVSTLELGDSALYLCASSIKTGESYEQYFGPGTRLTVT.

The V call is TRBV29-1, the J call TRBJ2-3, with 7 bases aligning to TRBD2. After removal of 6 bases from V and 3 bases from J, the junction contained 12 bases not matched to a gene. The CDR3 is 15 amino acids. Germline assignment: CDR1 SQVTM and CDR2 ANQGSEA. The CDR3 sequence is CSVGTTGTNTDTQYF. The CDR3, as DNA: TGCAGCGTCGGGACGACCGGGACTAATACAGATACGCAGTATTTT.

This clone was seen a few times. The chain recombines TRBV15 with TRBJ1-1; unclear D gene. Per the germline V gene, CDR1 is LNHNV and CDR2 is YYDKDF (reference sequence). The CDR3 runs 12 residues. The V end lost 0 bases, the J end lost 7 bases, and 6 bases lay between the germline ends. CDR3 amino acids: CATSRDTYEAFF. Written as DNA, the CDR3 is TGTGCCACCAGCAGAGACACCTATGAAGCTTTCTTT.

This clone has just one count. The chain recombines TRBV7-9 with TRBJ2-3; 12 bases line up with TRBD2. V lost 6 bases and J lost 6; bases outside the gene matches: 16. The CDR3 totals 18 residues. Germline lookup yields CDR1 SEHNR and CDR2 FQNEAQ (reference sequence). The CDR3 nucleotides are TGTGCCAGCAGGCAACCCTCGACTAGCGGGAGCTCGGTGGATACGCAGTATTTT. Encoded protein: CASRQPSTSGSSVDTQYF.

This chain joins TRBV28 and TRBJ2-7, with D tentatively TRBD1 (6 bases). Germline assignment: CDR1 MDHEN and CDR2 SYDVKM. Trimming shortened V by 7 bases and J by 4 bases, and 20 bases separated the two germline ends. This CDR3 region has 15 residues. Here the CDR3 reads CASIPLGGETYEQYF. The CDR3 DNA reads TGTGCCAGCATCCCTCTAGGGGGAGAGACGTACGAGCAGTACTTC.

The table lists this clone with a count of one. The chain is built from TRBV7-2 and TRBJ2-1, with TRBD2 identical over 7 bases. The ends lost 2 bases at V and 7 bases at J; junction bases unmatched: 11. The CDR3 extends over 16 amino acids. Germline assignment: CDR1 SGHTA and CDR2 FQGNSA. The CDR3 nucleotides read TGTGCCAGCAGCTTACATCGGGGAGGGATGGGAAATGAGCAGTTCTTC. Amino acids: CASSLHRGGMGNEQFF.

The rearrangement links TRBV27 to TRBJ2-5; 7 positions match TRBD2. J lost 4 bases, V lost 5 bases, and 13 bases had no gene match. Germline V gene sequence: CDR1 MNHEY, CDR2 SMNVEV (reference sequence). The CDR3 consists of 16 residues. For the CDR3, the DNA is TGTGCCAGCAGTAACCCTTACGCGGGAGTTGCAGAGACCCAGTACTTC. Its protein product is CASSNPYAGVAETQYF.

V gene TRBV10-3 combines with J gene TRBJ2-7; TRBD1 might be the D (6 bases). The CDR3 runs 15 residues. Germline CDR1 ENHRY, CDR2 SYGVKD. Trimming removed 8 bases at V and 0 bases at J, with 17 bases between. CDR3 residues: CAISPLTGSSYEQYF. In DNA form, the CDR3 reads TGTGCCATCTCCCCATTAACAGGGAGCTCCTACGAGCAGTACTTC.

This clone occurred once. The gene calls are TRBV5-1 and TRBJ2-5; D unresolved. The CDR3 extends over 14 amino acids. Germline CDR1 reads SGHRS; CDR2 reads YFSETQ. V lost 0 bases and J lost 2, with 8 bases in between. The CDR3 protein is CASSLGPGQETQYF. DNA for the CDR3: TGCGCCAGCAGCTTGGGCCCAGGTCAAGAGACCCAGTACTTC. Using reference TRBV5-1 and TRBJ2-5 for the parts outside the CDR3, the full variable domain is KAGVTQTPRYLIKTRGQQVTLSCSPISGHRSVSWYQQTPGQGLQFLFEYFSETQRNKGNFPGRFSGRQFSNSRSEMNVSTLELGDSALYLCASSLGPGQETQYFGPGTRLLVL.

J is TRBJ2-2 and V is TRBV10-3; 7 nucleotides line up with TRBD2. The CDR3 has 12 amino acids. The ends lost 8 bases at V and 6 bases at J; junction bases unmatched: 3. Germline-derived CDR1 and CDR2 are ENHRY and SYGVKD. CDR3 sequence reads: CAIGRAAGELFF. Here the CDR3 DNA reads TGTGCCATCGGGAGGGCGGCCGGGGAGCTGTTTTTT.

V gene TRBV7-8 combines with J gene TRBJ1-2; no reliable D call. With 5 bases removed from V and 0 bases from J, the gap between germline ends came to 13 bases. Germline loops: CDR1 SGHVS, CDR2 FQNEAQ. The CDR3 sequence is 15 residues long. CDR3 DNA sequence: TGTGCCAGCAGCCCAATGCCGTCGGCTAACTATGGCTACACCTTC. It codes for CASSPMPSANYGYTF.